The clone carrying this TCR beta chain was observed a single time. Sequencing used immunoSEQ multiplex PCR; TCRdb keeps in-frame clones, though not all of them. Seen here are under 250,000 clones, 84% observed once, and the top ten hold 1.5%. The data were obtained in a study of blood T cell repertoires in COVID-19. This CDR3 has 13 residues. V was shortened by 4 bases and J by 5 bases, with 11 bases between the two germline ends. This sequence was found in a woman between 40 and 50 years old who had recovered from COVID-19. Sequencing was performed on peripheral blood. The chain uses TRBV12-3 or TRBV12-4 and TRBJ1-1; a weak D match, TRBD1 (6 bases). The CDR3 region is CASSSGGRTEAFF. The CDR3 DNA follows: TGTGCCAGCAGTTCTGGGGGCAGAACTGAAGCTTTCTTT.